These T cell receptor beta chains were read from a single sample in a study of prognosis after radiotherapy for stage I lung cancer. In TCRdb, the multiplex PCR reads were re-called with MiXCR into one record per CDR3 protein. The data contain 15,000 to 20,000 distinct CDR3 sequences, about 27% of them singletons. The sample was PBMCs, taken before or after stereotactic body radiation therapy (not recorded which). These receptors came from a donor of 50 years or more with non-small cell lung cancer. The CDR3 runs from the conserved cysteine through the conserved F or W. Fields, in order: clone size, J gene, CDR3 length, V gene, D gene, CDR3 DNA, CDR3 protein. A D gene is named only where the DNA matches it firmly. Size is stated for part of the rows, as once, few or many counts, or as a class when the clone is expanded.

medium-sized	TRBJ2-1	14	TRBV20-1	TRBD2	TGCAGTGCTAAGGGACTAGCGGGAGAGGTGGAGCAGTTCTTC	CSAKGLAGEVEQFF
many	TRBJ2-3	14	TRBV9	TRBD2	TGTGCCAGCAGCGTTAGCGGGAGCACAGATACGCAGTATTTT	CASSVSGSTDTQYF
many	TRBJ1-2	15	TRBV4-1	.	TGCGCCAGCAGCCCCTTATCTACAGGGAACTATGGCTACACCTTC	CASSPLSTGNYGYTF
many	TRBJ2-5	10	TRBV20-1	.	TGCAGTGCTAGGCAGCAGACCCAGTACTTC	CSARQQTQYF
many	TRBJ2-3	13	TRBV2	.	TGTGCCAGCGGCGGAGATTACACAGATACGCAGTATTTT	CASGGDYTDTQYF
many	TRBJ2-7	13	TRBV3-1	.	TGTGCCAGCAGCCACCGGGCACCCTACGAGCAGTACTTC	CASSHRAPYEQYF
.	TRBJ2-1	15	TRBV6-2/TRBV6-3	TRBD2	TGTGCCAGCAGTGGATTAGCGGGGATCTACAATGAGCAGTTCTTC	CASSGLAGIYNEQFF
many	TRBJ2-2	15	TRBV25-1	.	TGTGCCAGCAAACGGGGGACAGAGAACACCGGGGAGCTGTTTTTT	CASKRGTENTGELFF
.	TRBJ2-6	18	TRBV6-1	TRBD2	TGTGCCAGCAGTACCCATAGAGGGAGGGGCTCTGGGGCCAACGTCCTGACTTTC	CASSTHRGRGSGANVLTF
many	TRBJ2-5	16	TRBV9	.	TGTGCCAGCAGCGTAGGAGGCGTTGGGTCCCGGGAGACCCAGTACTTC	CASSVGGVGSRETQYF
many	TRBJ2-1	14	TRBV28	.	TGTGCCAGCACGTCAGGGGAAGCCTACAATGAGCAGTTCTTC	CASTSGEAYNEQFF
many	TRBJ2-7	15	TRBV18	TRBD1	TGTGCCAGCTCACTGGGGACAGGGGGCGGATACGAGCAGTACTTC	CASSLGTGGGYEQYF
many	TRBJ2-1	15	TRBV6-5	TRBD1	TGTGCCAGCAGTTACGGCGCACAGGGGGCTGATGAGCAGTTCTTC	CASSYGAQGADEQFF
many	TRBJ1-2	15	TRBV7-8	.	TGTGCCAGCAGCGGAAGGGACACAGCTAACTATGGCTACACCTTC	CASSGRDTANYGYTF
many	TRBJ1-4	12	TRBV12-3/TRBV12-4	.	TGTGCCAGCAGTCCGCACGGTGAAAAACTGTTTTTT	CASSPHGEKLFF